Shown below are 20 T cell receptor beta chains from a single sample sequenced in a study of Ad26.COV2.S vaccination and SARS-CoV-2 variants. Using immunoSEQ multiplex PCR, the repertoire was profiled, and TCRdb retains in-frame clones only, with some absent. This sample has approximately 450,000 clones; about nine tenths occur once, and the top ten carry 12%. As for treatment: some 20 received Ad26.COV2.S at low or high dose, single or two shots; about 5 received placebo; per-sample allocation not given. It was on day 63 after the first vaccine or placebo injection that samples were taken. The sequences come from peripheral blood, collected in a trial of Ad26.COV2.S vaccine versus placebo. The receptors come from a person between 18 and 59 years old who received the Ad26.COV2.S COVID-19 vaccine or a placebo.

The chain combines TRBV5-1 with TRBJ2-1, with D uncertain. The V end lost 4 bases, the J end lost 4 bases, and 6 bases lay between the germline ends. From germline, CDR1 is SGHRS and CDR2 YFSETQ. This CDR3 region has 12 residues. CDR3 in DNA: TGCGCCAGCAGCAGAAAGTACAATGAGCAGTTCTTC. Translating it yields CASSRKYNEQFF.

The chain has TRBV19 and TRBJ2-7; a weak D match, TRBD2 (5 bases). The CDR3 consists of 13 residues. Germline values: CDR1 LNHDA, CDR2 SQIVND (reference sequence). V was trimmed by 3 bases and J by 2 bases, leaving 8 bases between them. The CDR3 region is CASSMRVTYEQYF. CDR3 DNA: TGTGCCAGTAGTATGAGGGTCACCTACGAGCAGTACTTC. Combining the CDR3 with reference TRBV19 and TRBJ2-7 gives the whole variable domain DGGITQSPKYLFRKEGQNVTLSCEQNLNHDAMYWYRQDPGQGLRLIYYSQIVNDFQKGDIAEGYSVSREKKESFPLTVTSAQKNPTAFYLCASSMRVTYEQYFGPGTRLTVT.

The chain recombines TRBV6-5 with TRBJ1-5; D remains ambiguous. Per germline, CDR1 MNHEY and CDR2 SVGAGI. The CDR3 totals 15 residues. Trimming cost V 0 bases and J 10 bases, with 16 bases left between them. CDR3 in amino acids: CASSYSTPALGPQHF. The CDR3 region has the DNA TGTGCCAGCAGTTACTCGACGCCAGCCTTAGGTCCCCAGCATTTT.

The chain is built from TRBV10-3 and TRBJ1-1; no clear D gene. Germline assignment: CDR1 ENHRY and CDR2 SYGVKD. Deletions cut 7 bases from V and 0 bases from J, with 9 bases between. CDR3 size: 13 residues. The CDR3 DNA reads TGTGCCATCAAGGAGAACATGAACACTGAAGCTTTCTTT. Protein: CAIKENMNTEAFF.

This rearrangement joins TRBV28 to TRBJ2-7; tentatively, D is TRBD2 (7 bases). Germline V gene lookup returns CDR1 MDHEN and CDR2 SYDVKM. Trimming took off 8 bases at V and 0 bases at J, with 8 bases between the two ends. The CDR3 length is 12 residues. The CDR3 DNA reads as TGTGCCAGCCGGGGGGCCTCCTACGAGCAGTACTTC. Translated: CASRGASYEQYF.

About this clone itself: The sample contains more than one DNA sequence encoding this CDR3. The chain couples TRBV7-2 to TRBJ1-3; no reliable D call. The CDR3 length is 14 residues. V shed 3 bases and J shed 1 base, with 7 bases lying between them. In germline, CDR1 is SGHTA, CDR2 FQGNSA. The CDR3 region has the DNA TGTGCCAGCAGCTTGGACTTTTCTGGAAACACCATATATTTT. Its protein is CASSLDFSGNTIYF. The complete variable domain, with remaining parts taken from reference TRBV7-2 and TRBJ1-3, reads GAGVSQSPSNKVTEKGKDVELRCDPISGHTALYWYRQSLGQGLEFLIYFQGNSAPDKSGLPSDRFSAERTGGSVSTLTIQRTQQEDSAVYLCASSLDFSGNTIYFGEGSWLTVV.

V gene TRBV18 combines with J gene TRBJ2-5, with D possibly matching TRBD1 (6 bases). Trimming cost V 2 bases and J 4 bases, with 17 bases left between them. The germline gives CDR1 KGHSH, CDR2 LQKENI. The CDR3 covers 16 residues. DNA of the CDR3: TGTGCCAGCTCACCAGGGGAGATTTTGGGGGCAGAGACCCAGTACTTC. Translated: CASSPGEILGAETQYF.

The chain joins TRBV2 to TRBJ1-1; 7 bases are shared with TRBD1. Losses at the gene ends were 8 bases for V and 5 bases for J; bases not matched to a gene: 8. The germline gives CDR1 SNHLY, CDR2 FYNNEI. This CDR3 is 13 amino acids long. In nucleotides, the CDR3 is TGTGCCAGCGATTGGGACAGTCGAACTGAAGCTTTCTTT. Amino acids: CASDWDSRTEAFF.

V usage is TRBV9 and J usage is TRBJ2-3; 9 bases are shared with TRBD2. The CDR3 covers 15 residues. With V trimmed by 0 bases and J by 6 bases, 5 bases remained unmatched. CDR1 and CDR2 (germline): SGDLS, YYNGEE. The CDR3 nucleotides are TGTGCCAGCAGCGTAGCGGGACTAGCCTCTGATACGCAGTATTTT. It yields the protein CASSVAGLASDTQYF.

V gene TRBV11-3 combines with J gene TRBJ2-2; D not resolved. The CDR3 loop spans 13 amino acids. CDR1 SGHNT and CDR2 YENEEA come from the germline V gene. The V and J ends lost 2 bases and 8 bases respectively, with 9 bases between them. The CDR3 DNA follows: TGTGCCAGCAGCTTACATCCACAGGGGGAGCTGTTTTTT. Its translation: CASSLHPQGELFF.

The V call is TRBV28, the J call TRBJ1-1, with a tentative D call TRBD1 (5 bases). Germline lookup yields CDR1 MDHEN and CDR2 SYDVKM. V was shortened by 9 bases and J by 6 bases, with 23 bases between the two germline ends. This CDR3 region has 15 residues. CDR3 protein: CARRKGRDSWAEAFF. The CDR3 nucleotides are TGTGCCAGAAGAAAGGGTCGGGACTCCTGGGCTGAAGCTTTCTTT.

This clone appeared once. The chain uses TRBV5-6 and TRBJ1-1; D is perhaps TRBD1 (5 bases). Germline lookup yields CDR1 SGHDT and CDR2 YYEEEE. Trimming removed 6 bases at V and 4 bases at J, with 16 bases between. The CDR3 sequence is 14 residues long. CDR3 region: CASTIMGDGTEAFF. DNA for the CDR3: TGTGCCAGCACCATCATGGGGGATGGCACTGAAGCTTTCTTT.

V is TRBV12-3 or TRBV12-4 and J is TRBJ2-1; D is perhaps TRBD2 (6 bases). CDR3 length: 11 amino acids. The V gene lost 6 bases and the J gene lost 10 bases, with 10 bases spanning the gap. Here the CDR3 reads CASSPGGEQFF. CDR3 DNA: TGTGCCAGCAGCCCAGGAGGGGAGCAGTTCTTC.

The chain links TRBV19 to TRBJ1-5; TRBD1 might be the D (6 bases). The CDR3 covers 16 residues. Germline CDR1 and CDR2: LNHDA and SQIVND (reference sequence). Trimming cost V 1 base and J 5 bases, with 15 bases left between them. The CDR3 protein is CASSIVGTGHHQPQHF. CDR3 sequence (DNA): TGTGCCAGTAGTATAGTGGGCACAGGGCATCATCAGCCCCAGCATTTT.

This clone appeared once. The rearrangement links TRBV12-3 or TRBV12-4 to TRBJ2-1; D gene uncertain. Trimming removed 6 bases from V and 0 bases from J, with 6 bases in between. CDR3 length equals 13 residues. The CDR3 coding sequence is TGTGCCAGCAGGCTGAGCTCCTACAATGAGCAGTTCTTC. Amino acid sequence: CASRLSSYNEQFF.

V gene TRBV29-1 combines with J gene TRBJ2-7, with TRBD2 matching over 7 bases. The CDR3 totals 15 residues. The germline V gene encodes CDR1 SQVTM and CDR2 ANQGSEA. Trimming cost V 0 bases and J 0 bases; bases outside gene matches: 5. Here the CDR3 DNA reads TGCAGCGTTGAAGATTTCAGGGAGGGCTCCTACGAGCAGTACTTC. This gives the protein CSVEDFREGSYEQYF.

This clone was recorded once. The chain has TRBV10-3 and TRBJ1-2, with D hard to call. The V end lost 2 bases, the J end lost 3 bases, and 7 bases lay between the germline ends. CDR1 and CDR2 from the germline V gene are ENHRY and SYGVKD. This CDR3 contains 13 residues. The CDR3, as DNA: TGTGCCATCAGTGAGCTTAACGACTATGGCTACACCTTC. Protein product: CAISELNDYGYTF.

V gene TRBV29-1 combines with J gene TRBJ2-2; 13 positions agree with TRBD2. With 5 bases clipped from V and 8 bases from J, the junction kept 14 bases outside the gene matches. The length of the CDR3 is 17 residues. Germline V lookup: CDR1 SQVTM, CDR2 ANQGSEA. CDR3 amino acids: CSVTITRLAGGSGELFF. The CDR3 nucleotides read TGCAGCGTTACGATCACCAGACTAGCGGGAGGATCGGGGGAGCTGTTTTTT.

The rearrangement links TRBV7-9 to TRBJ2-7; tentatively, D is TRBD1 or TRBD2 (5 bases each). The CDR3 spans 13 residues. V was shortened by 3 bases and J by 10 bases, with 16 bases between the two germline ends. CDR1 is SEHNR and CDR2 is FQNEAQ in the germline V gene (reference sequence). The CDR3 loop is CASSLTGPPPQYF. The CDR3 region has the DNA TGTGCCAGCAGCTTGACGGGACCTCCGCCTCAGTACTTC.

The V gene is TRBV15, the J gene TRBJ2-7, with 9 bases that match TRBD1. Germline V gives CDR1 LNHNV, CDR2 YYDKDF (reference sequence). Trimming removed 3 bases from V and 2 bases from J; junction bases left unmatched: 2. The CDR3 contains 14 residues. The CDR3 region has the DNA TGTGCCACCAGCAGCGGACAGGGGACCTACGAGCAGTACTTC. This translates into CATSSGQGTYEQYF.